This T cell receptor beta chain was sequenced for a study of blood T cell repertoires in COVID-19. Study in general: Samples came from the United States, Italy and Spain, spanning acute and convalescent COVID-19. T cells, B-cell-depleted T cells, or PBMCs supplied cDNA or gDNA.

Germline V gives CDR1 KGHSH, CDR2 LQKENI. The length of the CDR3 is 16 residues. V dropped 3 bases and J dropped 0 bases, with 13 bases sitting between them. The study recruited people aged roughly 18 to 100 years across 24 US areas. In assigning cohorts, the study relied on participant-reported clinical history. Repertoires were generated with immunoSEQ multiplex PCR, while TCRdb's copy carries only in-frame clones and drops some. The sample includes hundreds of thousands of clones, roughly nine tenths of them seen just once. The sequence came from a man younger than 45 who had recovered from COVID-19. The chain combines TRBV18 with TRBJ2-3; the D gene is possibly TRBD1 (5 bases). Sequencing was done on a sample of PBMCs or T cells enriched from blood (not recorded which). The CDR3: CASSPKTDTSTDTQYF. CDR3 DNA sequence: TGTGCCAGCTCACCTAAGACAGATACTAGCACAGATACGCAGTATTTT.